The present T cell receptor beta chain was sequenced within a study of blood T cell repertoires in COVID-19. The CDR3 has 13 residues. Trimming shortened V by 4 bases and J by 0 bases, and 6 bases separated the two germline ends. Germline loops: CDR1 SGHTA, CDR2 FQGNSA. Using immunoSEQ multiplex PCR, the repertoire was profiled, and TCRdb retains in-frame clones only, with some absent. This table holds tens of thousands of clones, around 83% found once. Sequences were obtained from peripheral blood. V and J are TRBV7-2 and TRBJ1-1; D ambiguous. This sequence was found in a human donor with acute or convalescent COVID-19. The donor label of this sample is uncertain. In DNA, the CDR3 is TGTGCCAGCAGCTCACGGTTGAACACTGAAGCTTTCTTT. Residues: CASSSRLNTEAFF.